This T cell receptor (beta chain) was captured in a study of siplizumab effects on memory and regulatory T cells. Across the study: The authors ran mixed lymphocyte reactions in pairs, with siplizumab at 1 ug/mL or without drug. Study results and caveats: Under siplizumab, alloreactive sequences traced to unstimulated CD4+ memory cells were significantly reduced. No functional test confirmed suppression by proliferating siplizumab-culture Tregs.

By share of the sample, this clone is medium-sized. Antigen unknown. Trimming removed 1 base from V and 2 bases from J, with 20 bases in between. Germline values: CDR1 LNHDA, CDR2 SQIVND (reference sequence). The CDR3 covers 18 residues. Libraries were prepared by immunoSEQ multiplex PCR; TCRdb keeps only in-frame clonotypes and omits some of them. Here the sample spans 9,000 to 10,000 clones, around 40% being singletons. Cells that made up the mixed lymphocyte reaction were cocultured at 37°C for over five days. The chain couples TRBV19 to TRBJ2-5; D is perhaps TRBD2 (7 bases). Sequencing input: CFSE-low (dividing) CD4+ T cells sorted from an allogeneic mixed lymphocyte reaction. This sequence was found in a human donor in good health; the cells came from an allogeneic mixed lymphocyte reaction. The CDR3 here is CASSIGPSGGGRQETQYF. The CDR3 DNA reads as TGTGCCAGTAGTATAGGGCCTAGCGGAGGGGGGAGGCAAGAGACCCAGTACTTC.